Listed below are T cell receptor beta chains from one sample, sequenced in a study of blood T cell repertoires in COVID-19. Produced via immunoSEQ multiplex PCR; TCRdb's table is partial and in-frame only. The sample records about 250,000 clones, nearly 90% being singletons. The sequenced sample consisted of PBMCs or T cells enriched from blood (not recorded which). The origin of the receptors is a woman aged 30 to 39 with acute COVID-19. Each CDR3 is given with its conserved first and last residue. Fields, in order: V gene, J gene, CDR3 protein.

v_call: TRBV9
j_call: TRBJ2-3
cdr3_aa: CASSPRQDVTDTQYF

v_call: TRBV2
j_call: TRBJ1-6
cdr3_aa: CASSLQDYNSPLHF

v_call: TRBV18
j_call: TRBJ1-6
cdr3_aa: CASSPTGTDSPLHF

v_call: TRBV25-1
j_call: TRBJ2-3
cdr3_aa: CASSADRTSPDTQYF

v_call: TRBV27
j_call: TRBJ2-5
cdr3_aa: CASRRENQETQYF

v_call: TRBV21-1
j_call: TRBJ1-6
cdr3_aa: CASSKENPRDSPLHF

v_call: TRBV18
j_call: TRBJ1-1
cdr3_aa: CASSPDSDTEAFF

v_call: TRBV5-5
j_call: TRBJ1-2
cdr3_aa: CASRAGTGVYGYTF

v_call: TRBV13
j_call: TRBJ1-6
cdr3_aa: CASSSGQGNSPLHF

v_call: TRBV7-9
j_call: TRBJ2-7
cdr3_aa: CASSERAYEQYF

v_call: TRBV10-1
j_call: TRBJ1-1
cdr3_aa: CASRAGQVISGEAFF

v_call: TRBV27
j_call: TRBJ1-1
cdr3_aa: CASSLGQNTEAFF

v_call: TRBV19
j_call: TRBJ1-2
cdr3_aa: CASSIDRGQQRGYTF

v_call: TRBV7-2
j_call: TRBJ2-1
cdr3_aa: CASSPPAGRYNEQFF

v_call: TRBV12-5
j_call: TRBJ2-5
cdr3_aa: CASGVSGTKGETQYF

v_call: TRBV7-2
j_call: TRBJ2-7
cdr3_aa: CASSLGRGSYEQYF

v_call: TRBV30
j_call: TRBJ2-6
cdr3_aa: CAWHRDRADSGANVLTF

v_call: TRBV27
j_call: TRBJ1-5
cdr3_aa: CASSLFQGGQPQHF

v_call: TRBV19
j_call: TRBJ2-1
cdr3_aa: CASSSQGAYNEQFF

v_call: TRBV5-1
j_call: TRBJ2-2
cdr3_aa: CASSLEGALGGELFF

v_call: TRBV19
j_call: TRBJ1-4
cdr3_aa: CASSWGQGNEKLFF

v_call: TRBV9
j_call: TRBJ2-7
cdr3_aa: CASSVASGDSYEQYF

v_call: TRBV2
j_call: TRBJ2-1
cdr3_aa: CASLGLAGGSSYNEQFF

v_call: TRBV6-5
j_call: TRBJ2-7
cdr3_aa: CASSRTGDYEQYF

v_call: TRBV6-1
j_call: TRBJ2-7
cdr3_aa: CASSEAGTGRLEQYF

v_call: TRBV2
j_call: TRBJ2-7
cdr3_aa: CASSDYSEQYF

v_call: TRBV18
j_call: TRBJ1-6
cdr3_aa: CASSPGQGVPNLHF

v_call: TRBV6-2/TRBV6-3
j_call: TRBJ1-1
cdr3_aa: CASSYSSKGATEAFF

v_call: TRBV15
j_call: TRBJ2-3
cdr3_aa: CATSRGGGSDTQYF

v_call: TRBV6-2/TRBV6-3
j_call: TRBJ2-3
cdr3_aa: CASSFPPGLAGGGSTDTQYF

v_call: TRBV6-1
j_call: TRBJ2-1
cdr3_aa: CASSEAQGGFNEQFF

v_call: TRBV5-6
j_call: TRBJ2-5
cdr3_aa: CASSLAARTQYF

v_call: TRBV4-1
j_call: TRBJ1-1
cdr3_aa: CASSQKIQGTNTEAFF

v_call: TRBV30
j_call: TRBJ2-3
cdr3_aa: CAWGGTGTSTDTQYF

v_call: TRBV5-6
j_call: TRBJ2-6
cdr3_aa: CASSFPVSGANVLTF

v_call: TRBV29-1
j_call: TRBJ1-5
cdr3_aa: CSVVLGPHQPQHF

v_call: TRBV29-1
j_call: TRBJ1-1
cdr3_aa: CSGLGSLNTEAFF

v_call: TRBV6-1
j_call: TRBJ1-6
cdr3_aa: CASSDTWRNSPLHF

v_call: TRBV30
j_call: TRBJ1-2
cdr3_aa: CAWSVPFGYTF

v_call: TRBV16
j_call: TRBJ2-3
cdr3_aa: CASNPIGVHTDTQYF

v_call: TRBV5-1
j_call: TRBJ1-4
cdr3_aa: CASSKRDRGFTNEKLFF

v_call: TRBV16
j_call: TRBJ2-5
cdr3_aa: CASSQYGRQETQYF

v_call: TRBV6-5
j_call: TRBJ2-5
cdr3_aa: CASSSPAGTLETQYF

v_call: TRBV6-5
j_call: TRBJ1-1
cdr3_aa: CASSYRVTGNTEAFF

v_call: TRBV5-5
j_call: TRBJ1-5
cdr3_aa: CASSLGRRDNQPQHF

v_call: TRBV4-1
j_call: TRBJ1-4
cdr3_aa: CASSLPGREKLFF

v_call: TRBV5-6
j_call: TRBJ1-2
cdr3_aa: CASRDRGGYTF

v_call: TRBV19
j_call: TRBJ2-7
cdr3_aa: CASGNGVQQYF

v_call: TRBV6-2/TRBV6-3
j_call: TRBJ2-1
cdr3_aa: CASSYSRSGNEQFF

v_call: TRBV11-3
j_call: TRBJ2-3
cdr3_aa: CASSFLAGSDTQYF

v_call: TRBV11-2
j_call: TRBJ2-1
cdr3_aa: CASSFRGPSYNEQFF

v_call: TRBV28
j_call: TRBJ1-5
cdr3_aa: CAIGGGVGGNQPQHF

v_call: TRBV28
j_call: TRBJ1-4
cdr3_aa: CASSPPGQTEKLFF